This T cell receptor (beta chain) was sequenced during a study of OX40 agonist ivuxolimab in advanced cancers. About the investigation overall: Ivuxolimab, which targeted the costimulatory receptor OX40 (CD134), was an agonistic, fully human IgG2 monoclonal antibody. Intravenous ivuxolimab was administered to patients every 2 weeks at six dose levels: 0.01, 0.1, 0.3, 1.5, 3 and 10 mg/kg. Of the roughly 51 patients in dose escalation, about 20 had hepatocellular carcinoma, about 15 had melanoma, 9 had renal cell carcinoma and 9 had head and neck cancer. The dose-escalation cohort was approximately 83% male with a mean age of about 60 years, ranging from roughly 23 to 80. Patients were allowed to have had prior anti-PD-1, anti-PD-L1 or anti-CTLA-4 therapy, and less than 45% of the dose-escalation patients had previously received checkpoint inhibitors. Partial responses occurred in three dose-escalation patients: two with cutaneous melanoma and one with hepatocellular carcinoma. The purpose of peripheral TCRbeta sequencing was to test whether ivuxolimab changed TCR sequence diversity and led to clonal T-cell expansion. The monotherapy dose-escalation portion (N of about 57 patients) of the phase I ivuxolimab trial is reported in the paper. Beyond this particular receptor, the publication reports: The antigen specificity of the clonally expanded peripheral T cells was not determined. At doses from 0.1 to 3.0 mg/kg, clonal expansion was seen in both CD4+ and CD8+ blood T cells between baseline and week 6. After ivuxolimab, CD8+ T cells had more expanded clones than CD4+ T cells on average. In partial responders in the 0.1-3.0 mg/kg groups, normalized peripheral clonal expansion was found to be among the lowest, especially among CD8+ T cells. Low levels of normalized T-cell clonal expansion were also shown by some nonresponding patients.

The trial excluded patients who had a history of autoimmune disease or were on systemic immunosuppression. Peripheral blood for TCR sequencing was collected from all dose cohorts at baseline, on cycle 4 day 1, and on cycle 7 day 1. The samples were taken from a phase I, first-in-human, multicenter, open-label dose-escalation trial of ivuxolimab. Adults with locally advanced or metastatic melanoma, renal cell carcinoma, hepatocellular carcinoma or head and neck squamous cell carcinoma were enrolled in the trial. Before TCR sequencing, CD4+ and CD8+ T cells were separately sorted from peripheral blood. Genomic DNA was extracted from sorted cells for sequencing of the TCRbeta CDR3 region. The immunoSEQ Assay was used to sequence the TCRbeta CDR3 regions. This immuneACCESS table, as held by TCRdb, lists in-frame sequences with V and J called but not all clones. Of the missing ones, under half trace to an unresolved V gene in checked studies; the others have no known cause. This sample gives 77,000 or so clones in total; 92% of them show up just once. The ten top clones hold roughly a tenth of the sample.

Remarks on this clone: The specificity of this receptor is unknown. No much larger clone is present one base from it, and per-base qualities are unavailable.

The CDR3 holds 17 amino acids from the cysteine to the phenylalanine. Just the 51-base CDR3 DNA is kept, in frame starting at base 1. This material consisted of CD4+ or CD8+ T cells sorted from blood, taken in a trial of the OX40 agonist ivuxolimab. Rearrangement joined TRBV12-2 to TRBJ1-3. TRBV12-2 is a documented pseudogene. The TCR was taken from an adult with an advanced solid tumor such as melanoma, head and neck, liver or kidney cancer. The bases are TGTGCAAGTCGCTCCCCCGGGGGTGGGAGTGGTGGAAACACCATATATTTT. This encodes CASRSPGGGSGGNTIYF.